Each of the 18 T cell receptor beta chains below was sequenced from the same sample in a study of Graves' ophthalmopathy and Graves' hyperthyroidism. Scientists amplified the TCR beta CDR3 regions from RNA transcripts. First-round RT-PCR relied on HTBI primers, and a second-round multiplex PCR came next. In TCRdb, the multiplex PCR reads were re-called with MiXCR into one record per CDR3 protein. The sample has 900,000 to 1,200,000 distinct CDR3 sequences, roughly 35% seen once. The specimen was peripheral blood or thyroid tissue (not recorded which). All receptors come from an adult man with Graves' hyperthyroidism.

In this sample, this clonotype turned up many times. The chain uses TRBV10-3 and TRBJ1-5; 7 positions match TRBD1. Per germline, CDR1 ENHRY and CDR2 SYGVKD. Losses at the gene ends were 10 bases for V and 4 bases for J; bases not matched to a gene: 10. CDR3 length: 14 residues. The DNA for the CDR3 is TGTGCCAGTAGGAGACAGGGACGTAATCAGCCCCAGCATTTT. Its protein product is CASRRQGRNQPQHF.

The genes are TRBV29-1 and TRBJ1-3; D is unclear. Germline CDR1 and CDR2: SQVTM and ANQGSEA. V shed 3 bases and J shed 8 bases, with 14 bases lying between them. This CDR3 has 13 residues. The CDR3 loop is CSVEDGVGDTIYF. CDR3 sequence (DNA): TGCAGCGTTGAGGATGGAGTCGGCGACACCATATATTTT.

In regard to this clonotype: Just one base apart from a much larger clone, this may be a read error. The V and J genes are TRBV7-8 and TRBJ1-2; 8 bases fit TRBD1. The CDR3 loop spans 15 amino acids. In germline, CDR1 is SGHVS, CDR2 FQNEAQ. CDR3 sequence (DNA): TGTGCCAGCAGCTACGGACAGGGACCTCACTATGGCCACACCTTC. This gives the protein CASSYGQGPHYGHTF.

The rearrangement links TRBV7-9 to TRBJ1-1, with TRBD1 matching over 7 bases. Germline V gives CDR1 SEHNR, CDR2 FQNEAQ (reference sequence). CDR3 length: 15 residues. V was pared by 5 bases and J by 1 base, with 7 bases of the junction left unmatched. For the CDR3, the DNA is TGTGCCAGCAGCCCCGACAGGGAGTCGAACACTGAAGCTTTCTTT. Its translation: CASSPDRESNTEAFF.

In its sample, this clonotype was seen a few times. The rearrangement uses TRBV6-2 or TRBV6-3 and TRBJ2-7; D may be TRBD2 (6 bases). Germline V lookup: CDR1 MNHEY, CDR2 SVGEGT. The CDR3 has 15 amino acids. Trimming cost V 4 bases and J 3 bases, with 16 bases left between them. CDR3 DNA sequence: TGTGCCAGCAGTTCTCTCGGGACTCTAAACTACGAGCAGTACTTC. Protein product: CASSSLGTLNYEQYF.

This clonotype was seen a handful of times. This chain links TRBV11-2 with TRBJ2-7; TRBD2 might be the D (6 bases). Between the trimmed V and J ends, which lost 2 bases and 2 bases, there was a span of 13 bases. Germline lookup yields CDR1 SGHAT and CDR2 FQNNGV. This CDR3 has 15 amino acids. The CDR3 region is CASSLRPSVTYEQYF. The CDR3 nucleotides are TGTGCCAGCAGCTTAAGGCCTAGCGTTACCTACGAGCAGTACTTC.

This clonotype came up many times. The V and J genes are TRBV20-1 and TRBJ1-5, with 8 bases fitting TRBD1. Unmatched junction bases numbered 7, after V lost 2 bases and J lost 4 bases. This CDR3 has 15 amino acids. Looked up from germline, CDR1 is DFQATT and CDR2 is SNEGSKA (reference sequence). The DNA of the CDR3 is TGCAGTGCTAGACGCCCCGGACAGGGAAATCAGCCCCAGCATTTT. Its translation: CSARRPGQGNQPQHF.

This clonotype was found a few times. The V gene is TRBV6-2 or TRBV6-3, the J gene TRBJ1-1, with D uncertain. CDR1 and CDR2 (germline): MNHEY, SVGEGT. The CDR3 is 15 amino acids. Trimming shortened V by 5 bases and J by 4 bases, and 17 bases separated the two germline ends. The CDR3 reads CASSGAAGTFTEAFF. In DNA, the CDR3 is TGTGCCAGCAGTGGCGCAGCGGGTACATTCACTGAAGCTTTCTTT.

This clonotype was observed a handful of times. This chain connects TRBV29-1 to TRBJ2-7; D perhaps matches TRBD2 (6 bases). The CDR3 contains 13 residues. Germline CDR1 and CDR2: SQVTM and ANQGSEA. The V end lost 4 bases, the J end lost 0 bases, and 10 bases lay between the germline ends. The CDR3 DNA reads TGCAGCGTTGTGCGGGGAAGCTCCTACGAGCAGTACTTC. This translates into CSVVRGSSYEQYF.

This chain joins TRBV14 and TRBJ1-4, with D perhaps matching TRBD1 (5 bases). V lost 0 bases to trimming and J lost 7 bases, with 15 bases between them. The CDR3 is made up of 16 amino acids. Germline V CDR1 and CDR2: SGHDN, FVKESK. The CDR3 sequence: CASSQDRGRVAEKLFF. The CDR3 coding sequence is TGTGCCAGCAGCCAAGATCGGGGCAGGGTTGCTGAAAAACTGTTTTTT.

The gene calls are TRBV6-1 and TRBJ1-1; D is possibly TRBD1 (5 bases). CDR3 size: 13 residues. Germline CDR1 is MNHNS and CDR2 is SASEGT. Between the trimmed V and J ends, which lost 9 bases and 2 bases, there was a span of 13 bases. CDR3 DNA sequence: TGTGCCAGTACCACGGGGCAAAACACTGAAGCTTTCTTT. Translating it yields CASTTGQNTEAFF.

CDR3 loop: CASSYPMTSGRKGTWEQYF. CDR3 DNA: TGTGCCAGCAGTTACCCGATGACTAGCGGGAGGAAGGGGACATGGGAGCAGTACTTC. This sequence joins TRBV12-3 or TRBV12-4 and TRBJ2-7; TRBD2 matches at 13 bases. This CDR3 has 19 residues. J gave up 7 bases and V 4 bases, and 19 bases lay outside the gene matches.

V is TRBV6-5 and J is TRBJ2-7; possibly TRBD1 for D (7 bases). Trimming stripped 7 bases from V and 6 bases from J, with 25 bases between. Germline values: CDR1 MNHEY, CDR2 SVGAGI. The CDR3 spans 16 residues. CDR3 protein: CASNKRGAGGLSEQYF. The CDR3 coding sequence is TGTGCCAGCAATAAAAGAGGGGCAGGGGGACTCAGCGAGCAGTACTTC.

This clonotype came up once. CDR3 region: CATSGSGQGSYGYTF. CDR3 bases: TGTGCCACCAGTGGATCGGGACAGGGGAGTTATGGCTACACCTTC. J is TRBJ1-2 and V is TRBV24-1; 10 nucleotides agree with TRBD1. Germline CDR1 and CDR2: KGHDR and SFDVKD. The ends lost 5 bases at V and 5 bases at J; junction bases unmatched: 7. This CDR3 is built from 15 residues.

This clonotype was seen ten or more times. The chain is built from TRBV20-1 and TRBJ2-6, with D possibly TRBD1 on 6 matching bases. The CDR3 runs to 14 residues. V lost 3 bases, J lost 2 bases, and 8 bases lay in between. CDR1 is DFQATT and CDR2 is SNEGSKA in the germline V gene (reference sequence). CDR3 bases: TGCAGTGCTAGGCAGGGGCCTGGGGCCAACGTCCTGACTTTC. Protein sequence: CSARQGPGANVLTF.

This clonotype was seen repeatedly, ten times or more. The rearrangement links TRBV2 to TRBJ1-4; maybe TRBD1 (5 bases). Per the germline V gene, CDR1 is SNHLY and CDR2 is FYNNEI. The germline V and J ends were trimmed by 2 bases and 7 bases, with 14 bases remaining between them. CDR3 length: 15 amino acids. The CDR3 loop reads CASSERGRAGEKLFF. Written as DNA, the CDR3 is TGTGCCAGCAGTGAAAGGGGTAGAGCGGGTGAAAAACTGTTTTTT.

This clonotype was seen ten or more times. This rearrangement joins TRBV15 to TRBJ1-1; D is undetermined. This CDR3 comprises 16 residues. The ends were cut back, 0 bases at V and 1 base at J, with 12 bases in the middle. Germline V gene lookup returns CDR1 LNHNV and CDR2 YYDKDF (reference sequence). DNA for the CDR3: TGTGCCACCAGCAGAGATATGGAAGCGGGGAACACTGAAGCTTTCTTT. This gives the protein CATSRDMEAGNTEAFF.

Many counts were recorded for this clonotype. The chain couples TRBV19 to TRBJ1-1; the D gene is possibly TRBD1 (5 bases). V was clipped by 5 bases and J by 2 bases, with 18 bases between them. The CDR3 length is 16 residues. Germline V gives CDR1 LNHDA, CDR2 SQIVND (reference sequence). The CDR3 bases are TGTGCCAGTAGTCTGGAGACAGCTGCCTCCAACACTGAAGCTTTCTTT. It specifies CASSLETAASNTEAFF.